This T cell receptor (beta chain) came from a study of T cell responses to AZD1222 COVID-19 vaccine (dated by TCRdb to about 2021). Background for the entire study: AZD1222 recipients given second doses at about 4 weeks or at about 12 weeks were pooled, since spike-specific TCR depth and breadth were not found to differ between the two schedules. TCR sequencing was performed for roughly 250 trial participants, of whom some 200 were given two doses of AZD1222 and around 25 were given two doses of MenACWY control vaccine. Enrollment into the trials was organized by age into subgroups of 18-55, 56-69 and 70-plus years, and those subgroups contained roughly 150, 30 and 60 TCR-sequenced participants, respectively.

What the research found in general, with its limitations: Conclusions about previously exposed vaccinees are limited because only six or seven AZD1222 recipients were SARS-CoV-2 seropositive at baseline. Because no day 14 peak-response samples were available, the repertoires could be characterized only after the peak T cell response. CD4 TCRs associated with the vaccine covered the entire spike protein, and the dominant responses were in regions 160-218 and 743-854. Nearly half of unique spike-specific TCRs reportedly recognized epitopes outside regions mutated in the B.1.351 and B.1.1.7 variants. After two AZD1222 doses, spike-specific TCR breadth and depth were significantly higher than at day 0 and than in MenACWY recipients. The 56-69-year group was small, and its depth increase did not reach significance, likely because of low power. Participants were mostly white British, with more females than males. The authors suggested clonal diversity may have been underestimated.

The sample's time point label, decoded: baseline before first vaccination. Vaccinee samples were obtained from the UK trials COV001 and COV002, which included a single-blind randomized controlled phase 2/3 trial of AZD1222 (ChAdOx1 nCoV-19) in healthy adults. For TCRbeta chain sequencing, PBMC samples were collected from trial participants at day 0 and at day 28 after the second dose. The trim is 8 bases for V and 1 base for J, with a gap of 10 bases between the germline ends. From the cysteine through the phenylalanine, the CDR3 covers 13 amino acids. Just CDR3 DNA is preserved here, 39 bases in frame from base 1. CDR1 and CDR2 are drawn from the germline V gene: KGHDR, SFDVKD. The CDR3 regions of human TCRbeta chains were subjected to immunosequencing. The source study handled its data this way. Repertoire TCRs were checked for matches against a reference library of SARS-CoV-2-specific TCRs that had been generated using the MIRA antigen-specificity platform. Breadth meant the fraction of unique TCRs that were SARS-CoV-2-associated, whereas depth meant the fraction of total T cells that were SARS-CoV-2-associated. Using the MIRA data, every spike-specific TCR was mapped to the spike region that the TCR reacted to and assigned to either a CD4 or a CD8 class. Log10-transformed breadth and depth values were compared by one-way ANOVA with Sidak's multiple comparisons tests. Held by TCRdb, this immuneACCESS table contains in-frame sequences only and omits some clones. Under half of the omission traces to an unresolved V gene where checked; the cause of the rest is unknown. The D gene and trimming were derived from the DNA, and the V and J assignments and clone size from that table. The sample yields 90,000 to 150,000 clones; around 85% were counted once. 2% to 3% of the sample is in the top ten clones.

With respect to this clone: Its antigen remains unidentified. Base qualities are not provided; no much larger clone lies one nucleotide away.

The source is an adult in good health. This specimen consisted of peripheral blood, obtained on day 0 of AZD1222 vaccination. The chain is made from TRBV24-1 and TRBJ1-1, with no confident D gene call. In nucleotide form, the sequence is TGTGCCACCACTTCGACTTCGAACACTGAAGCTTTCTTT. The encoded protein is CATTSTSNTEAFF.